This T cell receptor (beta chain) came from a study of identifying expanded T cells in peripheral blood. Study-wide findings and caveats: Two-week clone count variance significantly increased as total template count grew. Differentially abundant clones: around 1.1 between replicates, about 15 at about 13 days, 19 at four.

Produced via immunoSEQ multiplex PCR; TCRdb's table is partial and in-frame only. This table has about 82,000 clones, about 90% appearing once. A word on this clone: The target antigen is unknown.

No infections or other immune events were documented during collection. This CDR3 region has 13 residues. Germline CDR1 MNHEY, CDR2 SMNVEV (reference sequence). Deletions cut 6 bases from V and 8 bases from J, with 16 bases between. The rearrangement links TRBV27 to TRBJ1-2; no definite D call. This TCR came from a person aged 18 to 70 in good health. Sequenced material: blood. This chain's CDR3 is CASRGRVSEGYTF. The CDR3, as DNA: TGTGCCAGCAGGGGGAGAGTTAGTGAGGGCTACACCTTC.